The TCR beta chain described here comes from a study of response to subunit inactivated influenza vaccine. The study's findings and limits: Researchers suggested that each seasonal influenza vaccination recruits few new T cells.

Germline CDR1 is DFQATT and CDR2 is SNEGSKA (reference sequence). The CDR3 loop spans 9 amino acids. The V gene lost 3 bases and the J gene lost 8 bases, with 2 bases spanning the gap. Via MiXCR, TCRdb re-called the RT-PCR reads, giving one row per CDR3 protein. The data hold roughly 190,000 distinct CDR3 sequences, with 10% to 15% observed a single time. The sample holds many counts of this clonotype. Antigen unknown. These data were likewise used in another study, on T cells expressing NK-cell markers. That source notes: Scientists made TCR beta cDNA using 5'RACE template switching with UMIs. TCR beta repertoires came from sorted CD3+CD56+NKG2C+, CD3+CD56+NKG2C- and CD3+CD56-NKG2C+ T cells. With respect to HCMV, most of the eight sequenced donors were seropositive, and one was seronegative.

This chain links TRBV20-1 with TRBJ2-1, with D unresolved. The TCR originated in a man over 45 who received an inactivated influenza vaccine. The sequencing here drew on CD8+ T cells sorted from PBMCs, taken about 11 days after vaccination. CDR3 region: CSASYEQFF. CDR3 DNA: TGCAGTGCTAGTTATGAGCAGTTCTTC.